A selection of T cell receptor beta chains follows, all from one sample in a study of siplizumab effects on memory and regulatory T cells. Repertoires were generated with immunoSEQ multiplex PCR, while TCRdb's copy carries only in-frame clones and drops some. The data contain about 100,000 clones, less than 95% of them seen just once; the ten biggest clones take up roughly 0.62%. The sample was Tregs sorted from blood. The receptor source for this set is a human donor in good health. CDR3s include the opening cysteine and the closing phenylalanine or tryptophan. D genes are given only for firm matches. The size field is filled for only some rows; it gives once, few, many or a size class.

clone_size	v_call	d_call	j_call	cdr3_aa	cdr3_nt
.	TRBV30	.	TRBJ1-2	CAWIPSAGVNYGYTF	TGTGCCTGGATTCCGTCGGCAGGGGTTAACTATGGCTACACCTTC
.	TRBV6-5	.	TRBJ1-1	CASSYSSNWRNTEAFF	TGTGCCAGCAGTTACTCCTCAAATTGGCGGAACACTGAAGCTTTCTTT
.	TRBV28	TRBD1	TRBJ2-1	CASSRVGDSYNEQFF	TGTGCCAGCAGCCGCGTCGGGGACAGCTACAATGAGCAGTTCTTC
.	TRBV28	TRBD2	TRBJ2-1	CASSSSGFSYNEQFF	TGTGCCAGCAGTTCTAGCGGGTTCTCCTACAATGAGCAGTTCTTC
.	TRBV7-8	.	TRBJ2-7	CASSLGRTRTYEQYF	TGTGCCAGCAGCTTAGGCCGGACGCGGACCTACGAGCAGTACTTC
.	TRBV29-1	.	TRBJ2-3	CSVDAGGLDTQYF	TGCAGCGTTGACGCAGGGGGGTTAGATACGCAGTATTTT
.	TRBV6-6	TRBD1	TRBJ1-5	CASSRDRALNQPQHF	TGTGCCAGCAGTCGAGACAGGGCCCTCAATCAGCCCCAGCATTTT
once	TRBV18	TRBD1	TRBJ2-7	CASSPGTGVGEQYF	TGTGCCAGCTCACCAGGGACAGGCGTCGGCGAGCAGTACTTC
.	TRBV20-1	.	TRBJ2-4	CSAPRENIQYF	TGCAGTGCGCCCAGGGAAAACATTCAGTACTTC
.	TRBV28	.	TRBJ2-7	CASSLFSYEQYF	TGTGCCAGCAGTCTATTTTCCTACGAGCAGTACTTC
.	TRBV11-3	TRBD1	TRBJ2-1	CASSPTQGNEQFF	TGTGCCAGCAGCCCCACACAGGGGAATGAGCAGTTCTTC
once	TRBV11-2	.	TRBJ2-7	CASSRNTYEQYF	TGTGCCAGCAGCCGCAACACCTACGAGCAGTACTTC
.	TRBV29-1	.	TRBJ1-4	CSVVMQGGEKLFF	TGCAGCGTTGTTATGCAGGGTGGTGAAAAACTGTTTTTT
once	TRBV21-1	.	TRBJ2-5	CASSNRGETQYF	TGTGCCAGCAGCAATAGGGGTGAGACCCAGTACTTC
.	TRBV19	.	TRBJ1-4	CASSRWSTNEKLFF	TGTGCCAGTAGTCGGTGGTCAACTAATGAAAAACTGTTTTTT
.	TRBV6-6	TRBD1	TRBJ2-2	CASRVGQAFTGELFF	TGTGCCAGCAGGGTGGGACAGGCCTTCACCGGGGAGCTGTTTTTT
once	TRBV5-1	.	TRBJ2-1	CASSVPGDRKNEQFF	TGCGCCAGCAGCGTCCCGGGAGATAGGAAAAATGAGCAGTTCTTC
few	TRBV27	TRBD1	TRBJ1-5	CASSYRGDRAGNQPQHF	TGTGCCAGCAGTTACCGTGGGGACAGGGCGGGGAATCAGCCCCAGCATTTT
.	TRBV5-4	.	TRBJ1-2	CASTRGQYGYTF	TGTGCCAGCACCAGGGGACAATATGGCTACACCTTC
.	TRBV9	.	TRBJ1-5	CASSVGPGQPQHF	TGTGCCAGCAGCGTGGGGCCGGGTCAGCCCCAGCATTTT
.	TRBV11-3	TRBD1	TRBJ2-5	CASSHRTGEETQYF	TGTGCCAGCAGCCACCGTACAGGGGAAGAGACCCAGTACTTC
.	TRBV7-2	.	TRBJ2-3	CASSLGFFTDTQYF	TGTGCCAGCAGCCTAGGGTTTTTCACAGATACGCAGTATTTT
few	TRBV9	TRBD2	TRBJ2-7	CASSPGGELYEQYF	TGTGCCAGCAGCCCGGGGGGGGAGCTTTACGAGCAGTACTTC
.	TRBV10-2	TRBD2	TRBJ2-7	CASRQTSGSYEQYF	TGCGCCAGCAGACAGACTAGCGGCTCCTACGAGCAGTACTTC
.	TRBV30	TRBD1	TRBJ1-2	CAWHRTGGPYGYTF	TGTGCCTGGCACCGGACAGGCGGGCCTTATGGCTACACCTTC
.	TRBV5-3	TRBD1	TRBJ1-2	CARSQGEGKYGYTF	TGTGCCAGAAGCCAGGGGGAGGGTAAGTACGGCTACACCTTC
.	TRBV18	.	TRBJ2-1	CASSPSGPAILSSYNEQFF	TGTGCCAGCTCACCCAGCGGTCCAGCTATACTCAGCTCCTACAATGAGCAGTTCTTC
.	TRBV29-1	.	TRBJ2-7	CSVFRRGFYEQYF	TGCAGCGTCTTTCGAAGGGGGTTCTACGAGCAGTACTTC
.	TRBV28	.	TRBJ2-7	CASSRTLGARYEQYF	TGTGCCAGCAGCCGAACATTGGGGGCCCGCTACGAGCAGTACTTC
.	TRBV6-6	.	TRBJ2-7	CASSYHQGRFPSEQYF	TGTGCCAGCAGTTATCACCAGGGAAGGTTTCCTAGCGAGCAGTACTTC
once	TRBV5-4	.	TRBJ1-1	CATATGTTEAFF	TGTGCCACAGCTACAGGGACCACTGAAGCTTTCTTT
once	TRBV2	TRBD2	TRBJ2-3	CASRLRRGSTDTQYF	TGTGCCAGCAGGCTGAGGCGGGGGAGCACAGATACGCAGTATTTT
few	TRBV4-1	TRBD2	TRBJ2-3	CASSQEDSGGWLAGVLDTQYF	TGCGCCAGCAGCCAAGAAGATTCAGGGGGGTGGCTAGCGGGAGTCCTAGATACGCAGTATTTT
.	TRBV5-6	.	TRBJ1-5	CASSLYPGQVGPQHF	TGTGCCAGCAGCTTGTACCCAGGCCAAGTCGGGCCCCAGCATTTT
.	TRBV2	TRBD2	TRBJ2-7	CASSEEGLISYEQYF	TGTGCCAGCAGTGAAGAGGGACTAATTTCCTACGAGCAGTACTTC